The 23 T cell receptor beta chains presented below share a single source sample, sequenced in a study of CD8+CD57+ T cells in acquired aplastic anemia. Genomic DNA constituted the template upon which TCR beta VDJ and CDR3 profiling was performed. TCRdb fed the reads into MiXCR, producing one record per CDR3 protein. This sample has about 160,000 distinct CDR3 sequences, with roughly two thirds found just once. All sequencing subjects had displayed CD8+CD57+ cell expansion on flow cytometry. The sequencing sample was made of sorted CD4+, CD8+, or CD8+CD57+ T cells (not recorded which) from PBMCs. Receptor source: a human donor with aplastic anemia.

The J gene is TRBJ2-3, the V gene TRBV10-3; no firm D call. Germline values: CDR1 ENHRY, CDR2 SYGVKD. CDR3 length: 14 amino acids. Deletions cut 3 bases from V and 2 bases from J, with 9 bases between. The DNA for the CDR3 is TGTGCCATCAGTGAACCGGGCTTCACAGATACGCAGTATTTT. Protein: CAISEPGFTDTQYF.

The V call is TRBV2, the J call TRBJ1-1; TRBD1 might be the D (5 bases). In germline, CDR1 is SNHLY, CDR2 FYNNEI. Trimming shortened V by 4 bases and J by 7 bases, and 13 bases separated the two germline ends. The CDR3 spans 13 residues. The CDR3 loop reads CASSAVGGFEAFF. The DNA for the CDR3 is TGTGCCAGCAGTGCCGTTGGGGGGTTTGAAGCTTTCTTT.

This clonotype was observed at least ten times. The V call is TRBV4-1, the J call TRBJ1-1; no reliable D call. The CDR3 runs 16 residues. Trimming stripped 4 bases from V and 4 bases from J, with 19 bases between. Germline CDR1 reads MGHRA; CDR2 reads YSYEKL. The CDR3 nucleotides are TGCGCCAGCAGCCCTTGGCGGAACATGGGTAGCACTGAAGCTTTCTTT. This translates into CASSPWRNMGSTEAFF.

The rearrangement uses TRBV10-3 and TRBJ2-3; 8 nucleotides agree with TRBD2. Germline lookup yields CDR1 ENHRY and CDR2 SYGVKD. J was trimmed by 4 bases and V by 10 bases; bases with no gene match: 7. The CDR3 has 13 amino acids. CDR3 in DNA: TGTGCCACCTTTACGGGGGGGCCAGATACGCAGTATTTT. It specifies CATFTGGPDTQYF.

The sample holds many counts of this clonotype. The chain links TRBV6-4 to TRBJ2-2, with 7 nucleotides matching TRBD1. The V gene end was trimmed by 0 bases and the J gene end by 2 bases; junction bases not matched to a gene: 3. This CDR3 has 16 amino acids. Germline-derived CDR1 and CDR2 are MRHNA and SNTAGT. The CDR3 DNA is TGTGCCAGCAGTGACTCGGGGACAGAAAACACCGGGGAGCTGTTTTTT. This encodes CASSDSGTENTGELFF.

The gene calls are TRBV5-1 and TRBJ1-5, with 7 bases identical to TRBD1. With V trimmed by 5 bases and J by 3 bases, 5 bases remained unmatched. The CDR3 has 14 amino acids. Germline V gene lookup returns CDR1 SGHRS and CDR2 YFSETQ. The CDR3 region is CASSLGTVNQPQHF. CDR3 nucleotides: TGCGCCAGCAGTCTTGGGACAGTCAATCAGCCCCAGCATTTT.

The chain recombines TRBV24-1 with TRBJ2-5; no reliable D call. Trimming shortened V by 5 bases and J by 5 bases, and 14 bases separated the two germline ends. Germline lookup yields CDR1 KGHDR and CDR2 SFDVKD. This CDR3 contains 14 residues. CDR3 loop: CATSGRVFGETQYF. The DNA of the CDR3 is TGTGCCACCAGTGGTCGGGTCTTCGGGGAGACCCAGTACTTC.

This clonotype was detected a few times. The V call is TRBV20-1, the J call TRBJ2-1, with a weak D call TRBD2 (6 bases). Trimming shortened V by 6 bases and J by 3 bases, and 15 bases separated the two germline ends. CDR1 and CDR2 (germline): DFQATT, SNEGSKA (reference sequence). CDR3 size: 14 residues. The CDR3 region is CSALQRAVYNEQFF. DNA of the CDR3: TGCAGTGCCCTGCAGCGGGCGGTCTACAATGAGCAGTTCTTC.

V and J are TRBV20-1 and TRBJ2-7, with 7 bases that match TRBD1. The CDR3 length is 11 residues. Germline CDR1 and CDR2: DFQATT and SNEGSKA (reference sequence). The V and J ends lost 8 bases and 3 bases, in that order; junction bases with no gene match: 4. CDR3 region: CSSGQNYEQYF. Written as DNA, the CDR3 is TGCAGTTCGGGACAGAACTACGAGCAGTACTTC.

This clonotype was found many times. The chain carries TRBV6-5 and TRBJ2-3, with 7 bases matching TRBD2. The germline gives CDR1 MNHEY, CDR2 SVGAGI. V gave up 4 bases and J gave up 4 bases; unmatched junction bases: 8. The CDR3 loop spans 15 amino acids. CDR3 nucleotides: TGTGCCAGCAGTTTTGGCGGGGGTGGGGCAGATACGCAGTATTTT. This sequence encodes CASSFGGGGADTQYF.

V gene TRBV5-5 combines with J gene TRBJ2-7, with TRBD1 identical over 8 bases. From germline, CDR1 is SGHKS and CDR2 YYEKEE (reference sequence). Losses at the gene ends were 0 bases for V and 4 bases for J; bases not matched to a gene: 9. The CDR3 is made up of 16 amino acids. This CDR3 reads CASSLAWAGGKYEQYF. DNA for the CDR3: TGTGCCAGCAGCTTGGCTTGGGCAGGGGGCAAGTACGAGCAGTACTTC.

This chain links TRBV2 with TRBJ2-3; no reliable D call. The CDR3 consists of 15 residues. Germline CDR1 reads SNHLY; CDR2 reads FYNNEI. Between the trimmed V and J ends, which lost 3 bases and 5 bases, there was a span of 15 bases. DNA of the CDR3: TGTGCCAGCAGTGACGGGCAGAGGATATTAGATACGCAGTATTTT. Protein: CASSDGQRILDTQYF.

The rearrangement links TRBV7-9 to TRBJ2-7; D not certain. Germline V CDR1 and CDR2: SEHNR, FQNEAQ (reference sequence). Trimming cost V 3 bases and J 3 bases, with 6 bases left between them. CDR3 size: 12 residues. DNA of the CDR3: TGTGCCAGCAGCTTCTCCCTCTACGAGCAGTACTTC. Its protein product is CASSFSLYEQYF.

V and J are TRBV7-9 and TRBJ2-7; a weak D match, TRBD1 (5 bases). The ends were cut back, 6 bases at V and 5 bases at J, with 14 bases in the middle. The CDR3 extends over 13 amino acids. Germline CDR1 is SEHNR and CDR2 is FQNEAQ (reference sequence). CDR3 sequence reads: CASSVRQIHEQYF. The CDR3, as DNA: TGTGCCAGCAGTGTAAGACAGATCCACGAGCAGTACTTC.

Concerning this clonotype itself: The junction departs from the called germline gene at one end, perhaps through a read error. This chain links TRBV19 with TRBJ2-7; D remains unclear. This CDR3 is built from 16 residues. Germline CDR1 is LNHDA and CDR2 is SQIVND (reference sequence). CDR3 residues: CASSIGRIRRVAEQYF. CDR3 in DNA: TGTGCCAGTAGCATAGGACGGATACGACGTGTCGCCGAGCAGTACTTC.

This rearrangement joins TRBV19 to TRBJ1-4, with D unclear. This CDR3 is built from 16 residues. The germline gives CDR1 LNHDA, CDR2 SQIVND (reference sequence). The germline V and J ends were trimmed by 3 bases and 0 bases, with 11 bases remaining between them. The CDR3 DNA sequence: TGTGCCAGTAGTATCGGACCGCCTGCAACTAATGAAAAACTGTTTTTT. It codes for CASSIGPPATNEKLFF.

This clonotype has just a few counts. As DNA, the CDR3 is TGTGCCAGCAGTTTCGGCCAAGTGGACACCGGGGAGCTGTTTTTT. It codes for CASSFGQVDTGELFF. The V and J genes are TRBV28 and TRBJ2-2; D gene ambiguous. V lost 3 bases and J lost 3, with 11 bases in between. The CDR3 runs 15 residues. Germline V gene lookup returns CDR1 MDHEN and CDR2 SYDVKM.

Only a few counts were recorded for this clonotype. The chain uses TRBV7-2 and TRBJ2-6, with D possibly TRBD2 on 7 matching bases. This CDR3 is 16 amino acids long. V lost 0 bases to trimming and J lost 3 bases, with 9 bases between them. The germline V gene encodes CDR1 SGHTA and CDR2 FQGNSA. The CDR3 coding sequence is TGTGCCAGCAGCTTAGCAGGGGGGGTTGGGGCCAACGTCCTGACTTTC. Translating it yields CASSLAGGVGANVLTF. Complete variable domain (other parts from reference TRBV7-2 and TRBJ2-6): GAGVSQSPSNKVTEKGKDVELRCDPISGHTALYWYRQSLGQGLEFLIYFQGNSAPDKSGLPSDRFSAERTGGSVSTLTIQRTQQEDSAVYLCASSLAGGVGANVLTFGAGSRLTVL.

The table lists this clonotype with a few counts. CDR3 coding DNA: TGTGCCAGCACCCCTGGGGGTACCGGGGAGCTGTTTTTT. Protein: CASTPGGTGELFF. V and J are TRBV6-4 and TRBJ2-2, with D perhaps matching TRBD1 or TRBD2 (5 bases each). The germline V gene has CDR1 MRHNA and CDR2 SNTAGT. The CDR3 contains 13 residues. V dropped 7 bases and J dropped 5 bases, with 11 bases sitting between them.

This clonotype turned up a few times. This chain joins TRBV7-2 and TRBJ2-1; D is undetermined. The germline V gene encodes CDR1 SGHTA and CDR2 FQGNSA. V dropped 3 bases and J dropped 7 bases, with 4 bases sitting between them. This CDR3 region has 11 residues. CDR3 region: CASSFGNEQFF. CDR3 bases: TGTGCCAGCAGCTTTGGTAATGAGCAGTTCTTC.

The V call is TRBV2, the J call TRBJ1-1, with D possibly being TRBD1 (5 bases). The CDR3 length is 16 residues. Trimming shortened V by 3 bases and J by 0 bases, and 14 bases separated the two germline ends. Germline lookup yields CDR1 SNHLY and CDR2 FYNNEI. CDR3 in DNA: TGTGCCAGCAGTGATAGGGGAGACGGCCTGAACACTGAAGCTTTCTTT. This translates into CASSDRGDGLNTEAFF.

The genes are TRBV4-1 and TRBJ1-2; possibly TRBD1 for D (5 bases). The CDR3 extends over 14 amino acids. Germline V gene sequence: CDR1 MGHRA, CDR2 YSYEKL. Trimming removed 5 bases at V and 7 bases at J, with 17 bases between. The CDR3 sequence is CASSLAGQGTGYTF. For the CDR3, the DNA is TGCGCCAGCAGCTTGGCGGGGCAGGGAACTGGCTACACCTTC.

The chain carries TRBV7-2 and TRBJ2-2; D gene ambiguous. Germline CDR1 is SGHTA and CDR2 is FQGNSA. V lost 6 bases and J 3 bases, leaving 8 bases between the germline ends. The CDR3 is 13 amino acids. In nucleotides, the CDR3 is TGTGCCAGCAGGGAAGACGACACCGGGGAGCTGTTTTTT. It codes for CASREDDTGELFF.